This TCR beta chain was sequenced in a study of blood T cell repertoires in COVID-19. The V segment lost 6 bases and the J segment 6 bases; nucleotides outside the gene matches: 7. This CDR3 is 13 amino acids long. Germline CDR1 and CDR2: PRHDT and FYEKMQ (reference sequence). Libraries were prepared by immunoSEQ multiplex PCR; TCRdb keeps only in-frame clonotypes and omits some of them. The sample has a few hundred thousand clones, approximately 91% seen once. The chain links TRBV13 to TRBJ2-5; TRBD1 agrees at 7 bases. Sequencing was carried out using peripheral blood. This TCR derives from a man aged 45-60 years with acute or convalescent COVID-19. The CDR3 DNA reads TGTGCCAGCAGGGACAGGAGGCTTAAGACCCAGTACTTC. Protein: CASRDRRLKTQYF.